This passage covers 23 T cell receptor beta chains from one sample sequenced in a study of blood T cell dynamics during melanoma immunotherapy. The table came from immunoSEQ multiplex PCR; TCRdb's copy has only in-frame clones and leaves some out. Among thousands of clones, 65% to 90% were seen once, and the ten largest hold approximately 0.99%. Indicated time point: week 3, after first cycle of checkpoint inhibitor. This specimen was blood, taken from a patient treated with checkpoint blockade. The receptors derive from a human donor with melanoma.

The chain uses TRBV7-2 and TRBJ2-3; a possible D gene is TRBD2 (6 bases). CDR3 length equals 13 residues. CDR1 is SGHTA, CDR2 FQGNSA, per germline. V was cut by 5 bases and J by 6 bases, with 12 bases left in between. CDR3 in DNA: TGTGCCAGCAGCAGGGACGGGACTGATACGCAGTATTTT. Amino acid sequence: CASSRDGTDTQYF.

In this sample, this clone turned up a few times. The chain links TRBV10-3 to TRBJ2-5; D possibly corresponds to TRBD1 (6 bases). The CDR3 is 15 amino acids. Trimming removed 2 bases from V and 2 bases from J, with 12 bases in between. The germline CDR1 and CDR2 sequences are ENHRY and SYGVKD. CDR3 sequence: CAISEGTPFQETQYF. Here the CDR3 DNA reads TGTGCCATCAGTGAGGGGACACCGTTTCAAGAGACCCAGTACTTC.

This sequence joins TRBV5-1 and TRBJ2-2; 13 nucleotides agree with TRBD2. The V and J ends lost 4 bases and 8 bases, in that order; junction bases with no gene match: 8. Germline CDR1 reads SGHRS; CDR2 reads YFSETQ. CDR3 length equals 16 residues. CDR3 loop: CASSGQGLAGTGELFF. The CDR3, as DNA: TGCGCCAGCAGCGGACAGGGACTAGCGGGGACAGGGGAGCTGTTTTTT.

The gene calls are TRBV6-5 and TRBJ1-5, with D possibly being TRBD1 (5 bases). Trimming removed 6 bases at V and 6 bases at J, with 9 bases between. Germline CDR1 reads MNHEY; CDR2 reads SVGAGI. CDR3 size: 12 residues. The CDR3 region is CASSLRGQPQHF. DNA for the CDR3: TGTGCCAGCAGCCTTAGGGGTCAGCCCCAGCATTTT.

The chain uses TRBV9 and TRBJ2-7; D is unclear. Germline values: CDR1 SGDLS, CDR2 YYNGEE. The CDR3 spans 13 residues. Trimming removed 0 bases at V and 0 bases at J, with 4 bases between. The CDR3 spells CASSVGSSYEQYF. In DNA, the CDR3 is TGTGCCAGCAGCGTAGGAAGCTCCTACGAGCAGTACTTC.

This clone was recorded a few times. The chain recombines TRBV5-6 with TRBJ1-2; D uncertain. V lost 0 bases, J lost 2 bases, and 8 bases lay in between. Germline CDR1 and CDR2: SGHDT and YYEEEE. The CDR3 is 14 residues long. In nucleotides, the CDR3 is TGTGCCAGCAGCTTGGGCGGACGGAACTATGGCTACACCTTC. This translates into CASSLGGRNYGYTF.

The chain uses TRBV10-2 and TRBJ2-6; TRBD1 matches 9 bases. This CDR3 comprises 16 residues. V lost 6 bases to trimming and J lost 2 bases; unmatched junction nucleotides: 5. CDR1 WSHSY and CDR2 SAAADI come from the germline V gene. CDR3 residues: CASRNYRGPGANVLTF. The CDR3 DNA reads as TGCGCCAGCAGAAATTACAGGGGGCCTGGGGCCAACGTCCTGACTTTC.

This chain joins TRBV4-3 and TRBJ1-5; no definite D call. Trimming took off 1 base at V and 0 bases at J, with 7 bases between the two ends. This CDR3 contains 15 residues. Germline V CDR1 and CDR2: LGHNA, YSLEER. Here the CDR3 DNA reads TGCGCCAGCAGCCAAGGCTTCTATAGCAATCAGCCCCAGCATTTT. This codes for CASSQGFYSNQPQHF.

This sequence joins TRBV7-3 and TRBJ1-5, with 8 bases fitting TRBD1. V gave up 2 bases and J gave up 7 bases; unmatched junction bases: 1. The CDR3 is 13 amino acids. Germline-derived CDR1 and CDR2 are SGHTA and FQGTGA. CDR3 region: CASSLDRGQPQHF. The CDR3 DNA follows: TGTGCCAGCAGCTTAGACAGGGGACAGCCCCAGCATTTT.

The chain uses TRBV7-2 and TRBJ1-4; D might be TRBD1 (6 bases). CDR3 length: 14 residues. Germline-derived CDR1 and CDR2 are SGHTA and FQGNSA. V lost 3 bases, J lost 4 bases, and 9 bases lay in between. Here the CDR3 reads CASSFGRGNEKLFF. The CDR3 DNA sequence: TGTGCCAGCAGCTTTGGCAGGGGTAATGAAAAACTGTTTTTT.

CDR3 loop: CASSPGEITNIQYF. The CDR3 coding sequence is TGCGCCAGCAGTCCCGGGGAAATTACAAACATTCAGTACTTC. The chain couples TRBV5-1 to TRBJ2-4; maybe TRBD2 (5 bases). Germline lookup yields CDR1 SGHRS and CDR2 YFSETQ. V gave up 5 bases and J gave up 6 bases, with 15 bases separating them. The CDR3 is 14 residues long.

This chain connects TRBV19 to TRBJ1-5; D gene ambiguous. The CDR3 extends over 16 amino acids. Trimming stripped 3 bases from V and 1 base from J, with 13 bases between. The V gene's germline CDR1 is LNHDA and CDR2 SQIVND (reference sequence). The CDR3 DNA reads TGTGCCAGTAGTATTCCGGTCGGTCAGAGCAATCAGCCCCAGCATTTT. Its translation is CASSIPVGQSNQPQHF.

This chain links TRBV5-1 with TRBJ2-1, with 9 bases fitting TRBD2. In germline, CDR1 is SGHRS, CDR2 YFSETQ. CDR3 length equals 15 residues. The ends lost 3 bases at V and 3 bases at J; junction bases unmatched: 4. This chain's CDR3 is CASSSQRGDYNEQFF. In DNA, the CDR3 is TGCGCCAGCAGCTCCCAGCGGGGGGACTACAATGAGCAGTTCTTC.

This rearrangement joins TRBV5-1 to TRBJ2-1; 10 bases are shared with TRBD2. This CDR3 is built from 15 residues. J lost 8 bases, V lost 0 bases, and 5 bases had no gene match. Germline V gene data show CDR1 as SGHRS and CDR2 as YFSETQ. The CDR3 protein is CASSLGAGGHYEQFF. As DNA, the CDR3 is TGCGCCAGCAGCTTGGGAGCGGGGGGGCACTATGAGCAGTTCTTC.

The CDR3 here is CASSPGGSGELFF. The CDR3 DNA is TGTGCCAGCAGCCCGGGAGGATCCGGGGAGCTGTTTTTT. The chain couples TRBV7-6 to TRBJ2-2, with 7 bases aligning to TRBD2. This CDR3 region has 13 residues. V was clipped by 5 bases and J by 6 bases; unmatched bases: 3. Germline CDR1 and CDR2: SGHVS and FNYEAQ.

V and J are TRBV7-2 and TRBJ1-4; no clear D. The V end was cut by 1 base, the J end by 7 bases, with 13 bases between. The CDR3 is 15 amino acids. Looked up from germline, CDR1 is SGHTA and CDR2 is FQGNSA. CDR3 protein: CASSLVRGAGEKLFF. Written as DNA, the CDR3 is TGTGCCAGCAGCTTAGTACGGGGAGCAGGTGAAAAACTGTTTTTT.

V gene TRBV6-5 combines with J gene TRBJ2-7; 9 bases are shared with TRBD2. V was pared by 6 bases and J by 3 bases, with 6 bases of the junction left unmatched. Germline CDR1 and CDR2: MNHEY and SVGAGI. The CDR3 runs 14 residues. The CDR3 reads CASSMTSGDYEQYF. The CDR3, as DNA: TGTGCCAGCAGCATGACTAGCGGAGACTACGAGCAGTACTTC.

The chain's CDR3 is CASRGLWNTGELFF. The CDR3 DNA reads TGTGCCAGCAGGGGCCTGTGGAACACCGGGGAGCTGTTTTTT. The V call is TRBV6-1, the J call TRBJ2-2; no firm D call. Germline loops: CDR1 MNHNS, CDR2 SASEGT. This CDR3 contains 14 residues. V was clipped by 6 bases and J by 1 base, with 9 bases between them.

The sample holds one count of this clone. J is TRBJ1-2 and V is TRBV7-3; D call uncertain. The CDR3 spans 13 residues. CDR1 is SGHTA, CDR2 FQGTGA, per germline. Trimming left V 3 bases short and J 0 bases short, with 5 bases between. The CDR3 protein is CASSLGPNYGYTF. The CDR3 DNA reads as TGTGCCAGCAGCTTGGGCCCTAACTATGGCTACACCTTC.

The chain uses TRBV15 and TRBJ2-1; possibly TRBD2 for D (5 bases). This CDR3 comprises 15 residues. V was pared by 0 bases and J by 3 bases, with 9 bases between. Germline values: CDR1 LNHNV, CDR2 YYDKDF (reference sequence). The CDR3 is CATSREAGLYNEQFF. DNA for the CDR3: TGTGCCACCAGCAGAGAGGCAGGACTCTACAATGAGCAGTTCTTC.

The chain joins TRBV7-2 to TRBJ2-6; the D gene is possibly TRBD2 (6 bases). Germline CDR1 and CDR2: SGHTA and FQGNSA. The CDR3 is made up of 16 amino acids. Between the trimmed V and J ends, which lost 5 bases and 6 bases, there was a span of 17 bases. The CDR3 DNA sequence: TGTGCCAGCAGCCCTAGCGCGAACCTCTTGGCCAACGTCCTGACTTTC. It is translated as CASSPSANLLANVLTF.

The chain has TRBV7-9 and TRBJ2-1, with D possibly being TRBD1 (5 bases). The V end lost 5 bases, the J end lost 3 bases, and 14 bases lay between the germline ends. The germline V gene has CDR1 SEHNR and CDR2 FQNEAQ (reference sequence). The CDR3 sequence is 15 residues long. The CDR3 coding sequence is TGTGCCAGCAGCGCAGACAGAACGGTCTACAATGAGCAGTTCTTC. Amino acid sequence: CASSADRTVYNEQFF. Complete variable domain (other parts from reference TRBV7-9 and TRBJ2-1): DTGVSQNPRHKITKRGQNVTFRCDPISEHNRLYWYRQTLGQGPEFLTYFQNEAQLEKSRLLSDRFSAERPKGSFSTLEIQRTEQGDSAMYLCASSADRTVYNEQFFGPGTRLTVL.

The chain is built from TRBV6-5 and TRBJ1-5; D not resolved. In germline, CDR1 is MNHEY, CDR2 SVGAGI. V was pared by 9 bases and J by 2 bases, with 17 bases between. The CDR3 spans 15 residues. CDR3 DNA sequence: TGTGCCAGTAGGAGGAACGGGTTTGGCAATCAGCCCCAGCATTTT. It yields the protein CASRRNGFGNQPQHF.